This TCR beta chain comes out of a study of blood T cell repertoires in COVID-19. Across the whole study: The United States, Italy and Spain were the sources of the acute and convalescent COVID-19 samples. Sample material is recorded as cDNA or gDNA derived from T cells, B-cell-depleted T cells, or PBMCs.

Authors' processing steps: Using reference gene primer amplification, nucleated cell counts were estimated. Some clones are missing from TCRdb's copy, which holds only in-frame ones; the method was immunoSEQ multiplex PCR. V, J and clone size reflect that table, while D and trimming were determined from the DNA. In the table there are 380,000 or so clones, roughly 90% of which are singletons. The receptor comes from a man aged 35-49 years with acute or convalescent COVID-19. Sequencing was carried out using peripheral blood.

CDR3 in amino acids: CASSQRTGFHEQYF. The CDR3 region has the DNA TGCGCCAGCAGCCAAAGGACAGGGTTCCACGAGCAGTACTTC. This chain joins TRBV4-1 and TRBJ2-7, with 8 bases fitting TRBD1. This CDR3 comprises 14 residues. After removal of 2 bases from V and 5 bases from J, the junction contained 5 bases not matched to a gene. CDR1 MGHRA and CDR2 YSYEKL come from the germline V gene.